One and the same sample provided the 12 T cell receptor beta chains below, sequenced in a study of T cell responses to AZD1222 COVID-19 vaccine. Repertoires were generated with immunoSEQ multiplex PCR, while TCRdb's copy carries only in-frame clones and drops some. Of tens of thousands of clones listed, approximately 91% are singletons. The sample here was peripheral blood, taken on day 0 of MenACWY control vaccination. The receptors were gathered from an adult in good health.

The chain carries TRBV18 and TRBJ1-6, with no clear D. Trimming removed 5 bases from V and 0 bases from J, with 20 bases in between. Per the germline V gene, CDR1 is KGHSH and CDR2 is LQKENI. This CDR3 contains 19 residues. CDR3 in amino acids: CASSTPSLTLSSYNSPLHF. DNA for the CDR3: TGTGCCAGCTCAACTCCGAGCCTTACCCTTAGCTCCTATAATTCACCCCTCCACTTT.

This clone showed up just a few times. The chain joins TRBV5-6 to TRBJ1-2; 7 bases match TRBD1. Germline V CDR1 and CDR2: SGHDT, YYEEEE. V shed 0 bases and J 4 bases; nucleotides not matched to a gene: 3. This CDR3 comprises 14 residues. CDR3 protein: CASSLDRGGYGYTF. The CDR3 DNA is TGTGCCAGCAGCTTGGACAGGGGAGGCTATGGCTACACCTTC.

V and J are TRBV5-5 and TRBJ1-2; 9 bases match TRBD1. The germline V gene encodes CDR1 SGHKS and CDR2 YYEKEE (reference sequence). After removal of 2 bases from V and 6 bases from J, the junction contained 5 bases not matched to a gene. The CDR3 is made up of 14 amino acids. The CDR3 spells CASSFGTGFDGYTF. The CDR3 DNA reads TGTGCCAGCAGCTTCGGGACAGGGTTCGATGGCTACACCTTC.

CDR3: CASSPRTGGDTEAFF. The CDR3 DNA reads TGTGCCAGCAGCCCACGGACAGGGGGAGACACTGAAGCTTTCTTT. V and J are TRBV3-1 (or the pseudogene TRBV3-2) and TRBJ1-1; the match to TRBD1 covers 10 bases. The germline V gene encodes CDR1 LGHDT and CDR2 YNNKEL (reference sequence). The CDR3 loop spans 15 amino acids. The V gene end was trimmed by 4 bases and the J gene end by 3 bases; junction bases not matched to a gene: 5.

This chain connects TRBV7-9 to TRBJ2-7; TRBD1 matches 7 bases. CDR3 size: 15 residues. Germline assignment: CDR1 SEHNR and CDR2 FQNEAQ (reference sequence). Germline trimming cut 6 bases from V and 0 bases from J; bases unmatched to any gene: 8. The CDR3 DNA is TGTGCCAGCAGAGAGGCGGCAGGGGGCTCCTACGAGCAGTACTTC. Protein product: CASREAAGGSYEQYF.

V and J are TRBV3-1 (or the pseudogene TRBV3-2) and TRBJ1-1; 11 bases are a match to TRBD1. From germline, CDR1 is LGHDT and CDR2 YNNKEL (reference sequence). V dropped 4 bases and J dropped 3; count of bases not matched to a gene: 7. The CDR3 spans 16 residues. CDR3 sequence (DNA): TGTGCCAGCAGCCCGGACAGGGGGCCCCGGGACACTGAAGCTTTCTTT. Translated, it gives CASSPDRGPRDTEAFF.

This chain links TRBV4-3 with TRBJ1-2; 8 bases match TRBD1. Germline CDR1 LGHNA, CDR2 YSLEER. This CDR3 comprises 16 residues. J gave up 2 bases and V 1 base, and 6 bases lay outside the gene matches. CDR3 DNA: TGCGCCAGCAGCCAAGTCCCGACAGGGGCGAACTATGGCTACACCTTC. Residues: CASSQVPTGANYGYTF.

V and J are TRBV9 and TRBJ1-1; 10 nucleotides line up with TRBD1. Germline V gene sequence: CDR1 SGDLS, CDR2 YYNGEE. The CDR3 runs to 15 residues. Unmatched junction bases numbered 4, after V lost 4 bases and J lost 1 base. The chain's CDR3 is CASSPRQGANTEAFF. As DNA, the CDR3 is TGTGCCAGCAGCCCCAGACAGGGGGCGAACACTGAAGCTTTCTTT.

This chain uses TRBV30 with TRBJ2-1, with 7 bases matching TRBD1. Unmatched junction bases numbered 1, after V lost 0 bases and J lost 8 bases. The CDR3 spans 12 residues. CDR1 GTSNPN and CDR2 SVGIG come from the germline V gene (reference sequence). This chain's CDR3 is CAWSVGGDEQFF. CDR3 in DNA: TGTGCCTGGAGTGTAGGGGGCGATGAGCAGTTCTTC.

The CDR3 DNA is TGCGCCAGCAGCTTTTCCGGGACAGGGACAGATACGCAGTATTTT. This sequence encodes CASSFSGTGTDTQYF. V gene TRBV5-1 combines with J gene TRBJ2-3, with 9 bases fitting TRBD1. With V trimmed by 2 bases and J by 3 bases, 4 bases remained unmatched. CDR3 length equals 15 residues. Germline-derived CDR1 and CDR2 are SGHRS and YFSETQ.

The genes are TRBV3-1 (or the pseudogene TRBV3-2) and TRBJ2-3; D is ambiguous. The CDR3 totals 12 residues. Germline V lookup: CDR1 LGHDT, CDR2 YNNKEL (reference sequence). Trimming took off 4 bases at V and 0 bases at J, with 2 bases between the two ends. The DNA of the CDR3 is TGTGCCAGCAGCCTCAGCACAGATACGCAGTATTTT. This gives the protein CASSLSTDTQYF.

The rearrangement joins TRBV29-1 to TRBJ2-1, with 8 bases that match TRBD2. After removal of 7 bases from V and 9 bases from J, the junction contained 8 bases not matched to a gene. Germline loops: CDR1 SQVTM, CDR2 ANQGSEA. CDR3 length: 12 amino acids. CDR3 coding DNA: TGCAGCGCAAAAGGCGGGGGGCCTGAGCAGTTCTTC. Translating gives CSAKGGGPEQFF.